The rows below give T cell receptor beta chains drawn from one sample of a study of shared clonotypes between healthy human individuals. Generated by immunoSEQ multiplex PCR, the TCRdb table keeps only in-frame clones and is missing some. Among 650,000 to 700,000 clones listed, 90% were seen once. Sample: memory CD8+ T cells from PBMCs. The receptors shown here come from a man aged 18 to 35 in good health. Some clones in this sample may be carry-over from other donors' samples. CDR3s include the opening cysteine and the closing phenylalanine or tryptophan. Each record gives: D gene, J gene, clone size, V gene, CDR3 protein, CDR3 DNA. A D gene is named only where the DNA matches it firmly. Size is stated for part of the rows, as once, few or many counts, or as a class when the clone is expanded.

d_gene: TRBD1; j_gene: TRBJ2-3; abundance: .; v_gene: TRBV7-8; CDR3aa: CASSLQGVLSTDTQYF; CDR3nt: TGTGCCAGCAGCCTTCAGGGGGTGTTAAGCACAGATACGCAGTATTTT
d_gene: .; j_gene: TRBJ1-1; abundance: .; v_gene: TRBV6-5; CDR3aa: CASSYARVTEAFF; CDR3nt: TGTGCCAGCAGTTACGCCAGGGTCACTGAAGCTTTCTTT
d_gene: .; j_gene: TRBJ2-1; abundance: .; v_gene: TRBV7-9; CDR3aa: CASSLGTYNEQFF; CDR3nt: TGTGCCAGCAGCTTAGGGACCTACAATGAGCAGTTCTTC
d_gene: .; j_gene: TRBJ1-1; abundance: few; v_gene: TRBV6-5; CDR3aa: CASSYGRANTEAFF; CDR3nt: TGTGCCAGCAGTTACGGGCGGGCGAACACTGAAGCTTTCTTT
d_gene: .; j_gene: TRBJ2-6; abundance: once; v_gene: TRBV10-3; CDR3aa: CAIRAFYKGVGANVLTF; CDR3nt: TGTGCCATCAGGGCCTTTTATAAGGGCGTTGGGGCCAACGTCCTGACTTTC
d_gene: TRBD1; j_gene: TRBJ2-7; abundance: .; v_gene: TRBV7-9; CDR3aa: CASSLGTGVPYEQYF; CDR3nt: TGTGCCAGCAGCCTCGGGACAGGGGTGCCCTACGAGCAGTACTTC
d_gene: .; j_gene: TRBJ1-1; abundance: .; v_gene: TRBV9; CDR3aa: CASSGEARWTEAFF; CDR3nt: TGTGCCAGCAGCGGTGAGGCCCGCTGGACTGAAGCTTTCTTT
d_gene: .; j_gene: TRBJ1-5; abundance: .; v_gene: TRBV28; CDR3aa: CASSLAQDQPQHF; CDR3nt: TGTGCCAGCAGTTTGGCCCAGGATCAGCCCCAGCATTTT
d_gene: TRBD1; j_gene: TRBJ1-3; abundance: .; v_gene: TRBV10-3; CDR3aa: CAISTGTGGNTIYF; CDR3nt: TGTGCCATCAGTACCGGGACAGGTGGAAACACCATATATTTT
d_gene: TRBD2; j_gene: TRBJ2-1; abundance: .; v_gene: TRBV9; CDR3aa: CASTHRASGGSSYNEQFF; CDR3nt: TGTGCCAGCACCCACAGGGCTAGCGGGGGAAGCTCCTACAATGAGCAGTTCTTC
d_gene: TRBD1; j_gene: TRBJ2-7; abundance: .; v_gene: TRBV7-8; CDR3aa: CASSLSGQAPSYEQYF; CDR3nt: TGTGCCAGCAGCCTTTCAGGACAGGCCCCTTCCTACGAGCAGTACTTC
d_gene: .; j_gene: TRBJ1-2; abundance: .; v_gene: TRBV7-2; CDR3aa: CASSPPARAYGYTF; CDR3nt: TGTGCCAGCAGCCCCCCGGCCAGGGCCTATGGCTACACCTTC
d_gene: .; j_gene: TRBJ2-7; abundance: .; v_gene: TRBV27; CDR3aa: CASSLGGVHYEQYF; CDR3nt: TGTGCCAGCAGTTTAGGGGGAGTACATTACGAGCAGTACTTC
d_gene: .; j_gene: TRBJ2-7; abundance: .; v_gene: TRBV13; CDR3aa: CASSLALQYEQYF; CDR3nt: TGTGCCAGCAGCTTAGCACTCCAGTACGAGCAGTACTTC
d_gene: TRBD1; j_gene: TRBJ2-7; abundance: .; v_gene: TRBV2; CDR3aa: CASGQGAYEQYF; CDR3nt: TGTGCTAGCGGACAGGGTGCCTACGAGCAGTACTTC
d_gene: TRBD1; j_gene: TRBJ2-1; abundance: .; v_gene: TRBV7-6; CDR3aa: CASSPQGQGLDEQFF; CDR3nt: TGTGCCAGCAGCCCACAGGGACAGGGTCTCGATGAGCAGTTCTTC
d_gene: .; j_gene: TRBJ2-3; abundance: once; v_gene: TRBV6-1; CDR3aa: CASSESGSHTDTQYF; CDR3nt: TGTGCCAGCAGTGAATCGGGGTCTCACACAGATACGCAGTATTTT
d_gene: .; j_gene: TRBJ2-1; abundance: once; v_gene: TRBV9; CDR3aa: CASSWRGAHEQFF; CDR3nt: TGTGCCAGCAGCTGGAGGGGAGCCCATGAGCAGTTCTTC
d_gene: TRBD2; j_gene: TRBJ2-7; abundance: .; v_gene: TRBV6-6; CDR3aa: CASSYGAGGPEQYF; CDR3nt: TGTGCCAGCAGTTACGGGGCGGGAGGGCCCGAGCAGTACTTC
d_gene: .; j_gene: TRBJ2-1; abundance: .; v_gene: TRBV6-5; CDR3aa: CASSSQGLRINEQFF; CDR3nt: TGTGCCAGCAGTTCCCAGGGACTCCGGATTAATGAGCAGTTCTTC
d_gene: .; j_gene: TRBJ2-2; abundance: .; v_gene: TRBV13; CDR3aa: CASSSGWDLGEAGELFF; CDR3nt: TGTGCCAGCAGCTCCGGCTGGGACCTAGGGGAAGCCGGGGAGCTGTTTTTT
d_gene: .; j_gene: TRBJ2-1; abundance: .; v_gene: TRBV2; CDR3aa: CAATQGHNEQFF; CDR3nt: TGTGCCGCTACACAGGGTCACAATGAGCAGTTCTTC
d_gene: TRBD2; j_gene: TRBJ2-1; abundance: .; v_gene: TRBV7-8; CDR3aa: CASSFLRTSEPSTYNEQFF; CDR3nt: TGTGCCAGCAGCTTTCTCCGGACTAGCGAGCCGTCCACCTACAATGAGCAGTTCTTC
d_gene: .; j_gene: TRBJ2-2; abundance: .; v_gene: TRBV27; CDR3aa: CASSPWAGELFF; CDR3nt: TGTGCCAGCAGTCCCTGGGCCGGGGAGCTGTTTTTT
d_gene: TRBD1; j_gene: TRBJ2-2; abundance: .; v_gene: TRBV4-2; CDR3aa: CASSQEQGLYTGELFF; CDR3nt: TGTGCCAGCAGCCAAGAACAGGGGTTATACACCGGGGAGCTGTTTTTT
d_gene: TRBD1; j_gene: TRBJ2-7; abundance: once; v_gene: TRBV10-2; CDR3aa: CASRPRTGRYEQYF; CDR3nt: TGCGCCAGCAGGCCACGGACAGGGCGCTACGAGCAGTACTTC
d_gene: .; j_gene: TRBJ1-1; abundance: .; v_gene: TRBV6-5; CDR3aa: CASGDMNTEAFF; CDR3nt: TGTGCTTCGGGGGACATGAACACTGAAGCTTTCTTT
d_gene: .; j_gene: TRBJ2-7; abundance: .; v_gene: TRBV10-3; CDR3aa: CAISEGGRSDEQYF; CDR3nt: TGTGCCATCAGTGAGGGAGGACGGTCCGACGAGCAGTACTTC
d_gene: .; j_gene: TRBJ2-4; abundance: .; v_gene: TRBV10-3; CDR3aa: CAISESGVRVQNIQYF; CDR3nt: TGTGCCATCAGTGAGTCGGGGGTCCGCGTCCAAAACATTCAGTACTTC
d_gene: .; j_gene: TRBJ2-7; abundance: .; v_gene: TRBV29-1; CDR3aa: CSVETALLEGGPAYEQYF; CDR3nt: TGCAGCGTTGAAACCGCACTCCTAGAAGGGGGGCCTGCCTACGAGCAGTACTTC
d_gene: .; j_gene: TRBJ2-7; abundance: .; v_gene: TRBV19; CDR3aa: CASKEGTAYEQYF; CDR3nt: TGTGCCAGTAAGGAAGGGACGGCGTACGAGCAGTACTTC
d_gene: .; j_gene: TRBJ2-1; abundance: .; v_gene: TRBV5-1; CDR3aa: CASSRISGNEQFF; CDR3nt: TGCGCCAGCTCCCGGATTAGCGGAAATGAGCAGTTCTTC
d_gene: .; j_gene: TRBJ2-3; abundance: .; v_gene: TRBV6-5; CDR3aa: CASSYTLGGTDTQYF; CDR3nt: TGTGCCAGCAGTTACACACTGGGGGGCACAGATACGCAGTATTTT
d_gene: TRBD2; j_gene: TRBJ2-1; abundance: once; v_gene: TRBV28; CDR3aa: CASLRASGSVGEQFF; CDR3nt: TGTGCCAGCCTGCGGGCTAGCGGGAGTGTAGGTGAGCAGTTCTTC
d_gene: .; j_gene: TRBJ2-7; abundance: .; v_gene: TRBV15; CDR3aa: CATSRVPGSAYEQYF; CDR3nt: TGTGCCACCAGCAGAGTCCCCGGATCTGCCTACGAGCAGTACTTC